The present entry profiles one T cell receptor (beta chain) with its context. The antigen is not known. The data belong to a study of blood T cells in healthy people across ages. Isolation recovered at least 6.5 million PBMCs from every sample. A second PCR, run for roughly 6 to 11 cycles, used a sample-barcoded 5' primer plus a J-beta primer mix. TCRdb reanalysed the 5' RACE reads using MiXCR and keeps one entry per CDR3 protein. Here the sample spans fewer than 2,000,000 distinct CDR3 sequences, about 35% being singletons. The CDR3 covers 15 residues. The germline gives CDR1 PRHDT, CDR2 FYEKMQ (reference sequence). V was cut by 5 bases and J by 2 bases, with 14 bases left in between. Regarding the study as a whole: Per million T cells, TCR beta diversity dropped roughly linearly as age increased. Higher naive T cell percentage went strongly together with higher TCR beta diversity. A greater number of naive CD4+ cells and higher diversity distinguished long-lived donors from aged donors.

Sequenced sample: blood. The TCR was taken from a woman in her 30s in good health. The chain is built from TRBV13 and TRBJ2-3, with D perhaps TRBD1 or TRBD2 (5 bases each). CDR3 region: CASSLRGGFTDTQYF. The CDR3, as DNA: TGTGCCAGCAGCCTGAGGGGTGGCTTCACAGATACGCAGTATTTT.